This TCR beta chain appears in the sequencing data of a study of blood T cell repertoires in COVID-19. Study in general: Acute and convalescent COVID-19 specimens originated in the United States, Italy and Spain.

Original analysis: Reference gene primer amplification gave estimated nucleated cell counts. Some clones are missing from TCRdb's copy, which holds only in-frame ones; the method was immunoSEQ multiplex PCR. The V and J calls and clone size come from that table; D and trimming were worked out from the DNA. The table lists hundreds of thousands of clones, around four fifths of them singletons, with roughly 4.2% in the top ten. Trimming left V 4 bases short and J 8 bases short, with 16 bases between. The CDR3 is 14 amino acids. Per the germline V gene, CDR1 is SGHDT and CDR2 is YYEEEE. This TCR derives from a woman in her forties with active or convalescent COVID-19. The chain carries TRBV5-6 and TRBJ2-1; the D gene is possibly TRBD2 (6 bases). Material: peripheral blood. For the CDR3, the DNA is TGTGCCAGCAGCGGAGGGACCCCAGCGGATGAGCAGTTCTTC. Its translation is CASSGGTPADEQFF.